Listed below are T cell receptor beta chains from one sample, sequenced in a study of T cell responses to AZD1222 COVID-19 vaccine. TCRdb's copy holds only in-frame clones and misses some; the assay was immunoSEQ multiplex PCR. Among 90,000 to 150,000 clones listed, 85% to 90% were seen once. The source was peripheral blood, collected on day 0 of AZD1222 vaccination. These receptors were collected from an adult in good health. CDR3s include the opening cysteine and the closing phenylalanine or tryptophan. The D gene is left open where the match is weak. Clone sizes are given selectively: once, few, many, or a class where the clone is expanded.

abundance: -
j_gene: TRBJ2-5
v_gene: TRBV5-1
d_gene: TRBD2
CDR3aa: CASSLEGLAGGGTQYF
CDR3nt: TGCGCCAGCAGCTTGGAGGGACTAGCGGGAGGAGGGACCCAGTACTTC

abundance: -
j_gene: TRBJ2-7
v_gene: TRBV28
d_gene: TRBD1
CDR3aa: CASSSTGTGLHEQYF
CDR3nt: TGTGCCAGCAGCTCGACCGGGACAGGTCTCCACGAGCAGTACTTC

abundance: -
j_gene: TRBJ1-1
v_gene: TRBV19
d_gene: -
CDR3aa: CASSRPGQVLMNTEAFF
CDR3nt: TGTGCCAGTAGTCGTCCGGGACAAGTCTTAATGAACACTGAAGCTTTCTTT

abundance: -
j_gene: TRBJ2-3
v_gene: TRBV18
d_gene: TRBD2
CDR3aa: CASSPRLAGGTDTQYF
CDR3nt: TGTGCCAGCTCACCAAGGCTAGCGGGAGGAACAGATACGCAGTATTTT

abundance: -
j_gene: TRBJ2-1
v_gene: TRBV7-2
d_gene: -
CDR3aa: CASAVASSYNEQFF
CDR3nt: TGTGCCAGCGCGGTAGCGAGCTCCTACAATGAGCAGTTCTTC

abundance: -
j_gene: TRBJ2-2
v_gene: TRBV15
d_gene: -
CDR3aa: CATSRERGQDFNTGELFF
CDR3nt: TGTGCCACCAGCAGAGAGAGAGGGCAGGACTTCAACACCGGGGAGCTGTTTTTT

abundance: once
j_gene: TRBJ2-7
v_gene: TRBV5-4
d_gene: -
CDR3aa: CASSPKLGRDEQYF
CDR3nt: TGTGCCAGCAGCCCCAAACTGGGCAGGGACGAGCAGTACTTC

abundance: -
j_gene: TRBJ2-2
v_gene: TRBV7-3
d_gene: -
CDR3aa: CASSSGNGELFF
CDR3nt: TGTGCCAGCAGCTCCGGGAACGGGGAGCTGTTTTTT

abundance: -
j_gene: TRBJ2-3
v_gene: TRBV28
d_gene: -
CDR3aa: CASSPSGPYGTDTQYF
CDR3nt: TGTGCCAGCAGCCCTTCGGGCCCCTATGGGACAGATACGCAGTATTTT

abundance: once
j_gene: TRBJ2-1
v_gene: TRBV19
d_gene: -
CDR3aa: CATTSGQPYNEQFF
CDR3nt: TGTGCCACCACCTCCGGACAGCCCTACAATGAGCAGTTCTTC

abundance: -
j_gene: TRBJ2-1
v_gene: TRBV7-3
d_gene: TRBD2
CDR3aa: CASREGAQVAGGPRNEQFF
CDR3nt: TGTGCCAGCAGGGAAGGGGCCCAAGTGGCGGGAGGGCCGCGGAATGAGCAGTTCTTC

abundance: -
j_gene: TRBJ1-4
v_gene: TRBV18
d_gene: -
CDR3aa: CASSQDRSKLFF
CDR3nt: TGTGCCAGCTCACAGGACAGAAGTAAACTGTTTTTT

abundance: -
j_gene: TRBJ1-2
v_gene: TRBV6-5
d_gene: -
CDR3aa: CASSSPDSGYGYTF
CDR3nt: TGTGCCAGCAGTTCCCCGGACAGTGGCTATGGCTACACCTTC

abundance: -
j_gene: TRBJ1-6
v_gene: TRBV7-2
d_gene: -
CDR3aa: CASSHVLGGNSPLHF
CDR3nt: TGTGCCAGCAGCCACGTGTTAGGGGGGAATTCACCCCTCCACTTT

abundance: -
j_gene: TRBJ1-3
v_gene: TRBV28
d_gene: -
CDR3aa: CASHRDTIYF
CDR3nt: TGTGCCAGCCACAGGGACACCATATATTTT

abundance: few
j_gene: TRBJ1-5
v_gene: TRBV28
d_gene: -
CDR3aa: CASSYEQGLGNQPQHF
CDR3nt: TGTGCCAGCAGCTATGAACAGGGTTTGGGCAATCAGCCCCAGCATTTT

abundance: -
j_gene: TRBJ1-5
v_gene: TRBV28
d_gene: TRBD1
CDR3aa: CASSLGDSYNQPQHF
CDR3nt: TGTGCCAGCAGTTTAGGGGACAGTTACAATCAGCCCCAGCATTTT

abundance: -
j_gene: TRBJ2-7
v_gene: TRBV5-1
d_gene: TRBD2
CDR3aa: CASSFLSGREDEQYF
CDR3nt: TGCGCCAGCAGCTTCTTAAGCGGGAGGGAAGACGAGCAGTACTTC

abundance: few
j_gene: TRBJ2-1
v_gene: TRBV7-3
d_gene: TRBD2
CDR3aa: CASSLVPPGIAGNEQFF
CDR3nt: TGTGCCAGCAGCTTAGTCCCTCCCGGGATAGCGGGAAATGAGCAGTTCTTC

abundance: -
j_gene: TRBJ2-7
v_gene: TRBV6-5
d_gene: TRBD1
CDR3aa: CASATTGTGSYEQYF
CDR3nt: TGTGCCAGCGCTACGACTGGGACAGGGTCCTACGAGCAGTACTTC

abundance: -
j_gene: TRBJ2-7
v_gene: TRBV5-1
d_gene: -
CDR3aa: CASSLQGTYEQYF
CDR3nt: TGCGCCAGCAGCTTACAGGGAACCTACGAGCAGTACTTC

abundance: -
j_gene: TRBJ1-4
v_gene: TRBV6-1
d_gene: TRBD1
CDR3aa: CASSDTGGSGEKLFF
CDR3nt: TGTGCCAGCAGTGACACAGGGGGCTCGGGTGAAAAACTGTTTTTT

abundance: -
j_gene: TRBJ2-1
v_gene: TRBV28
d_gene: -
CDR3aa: CASSQINEQFF
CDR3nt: TGTGCCAGCAGCCAAATTAATGAGCAGTTCTTC